Following are 18 T cell receptor beta chains from one sample sequenced in a study of T-cell reconstitution after alpha-beta-depleted transplantation in children. TCRbeta library construction was performed incorporating unique molecular identifiers. TCRdb ran MiXCR on the PCR reads and lists one entry per CDR3 protein. The sample comprises about 420,000 distinct CDR3 sequences, roughly 17% of which are singletons, and roughly 27% rests with the top ten. The sample here was PBMCs, mostly from graft donor cells, taken 360 days after TCRalphabeta/CD19-depleted stem cell transplant. These receptors all come from a boy less than two years old who had a stem cell transplant for Wiskott-Aldrich syndrome, so the T cells may come from the graft donor.

This clonotype was picked up a small number of times. The V and J genes are TRBV29-1 and TRBJ2-7; D is unclear. Trimming took off 6 bases at V and 5 bases at J, with 11 bases between the two ends. Looked up from germline, CDR1 is SQVTM and CDR2 is ANQGSEA. The CDR3 totals 11 residues. The CDR3, as DNA: TGCAGCGTCGGAATTGGCGACGAGCAGTACTTC. Its translation: CSVGIGDEQYF.

This clonotype was found a few times. The chain has TRBV5-1 and TRBJ2-7; 8 bases align to TRBD1. The CDR3 has 15 residues. The J segment lost 2 bases and the V segment lost 7 bases, leaving 11 bases of the junction unmatched. CDR1 and CDR2 (germline): SGHRS, YFSETQ. The CDR3 protein is CASGNLDRVPYEQYF. The CDR3 DNA reads as TGCGCCAGCGGAAACCTGGACAGGGTTCCCTACGAGCAGTACTTC.

This clonotype was observed a few times. The chain carries TRBV7-7 and TRBJ1-3; tentative D call: TRBD1 (5 bases). This CDR3 comprises 13 residues. V lost 4 bases to trimming and J lost 4 bases, with 8 bases between them. The germline V gene encodes CDR1 SSHAT and CDR2 FNYEAQ (reference sequence). CDR3 DNA sequence: TGTGCCAGCAGCTCTGGACACGGAAACACCATATATTTT. Encoded protein: CASSSGHGNTIYF.

The chain couples TRBV12-3 or TRBV12-4 to TRBJ2-1; D is unresolved. The length of the CDR3 is 11 residues. The ends were cut back, 1 base at V and 11 bases at J, with 6 bases in the middle. The CDR3 sequence: CASSLGNQQFF. CDR3 DNA: TGTGCCAGCAGTTTAGGGAACCAGCAGTTCTTC.

The table lists this clonotype with many counts. V usage is TRBV7-6 and J usage is TRBJ2-7, with 10 bases lining up with TRBD2. Trimming took 5 bases from V and 2 from J; bases not matched to a gene: 3. Germline V gene data show CDR1 as SGHVS and CDR2 as FNYEAQ. The CDR3 consists of 14 residues. The DNA of the CDR3 is TGTGCCAGCAGCACCAGCGGGGGGGCCTACGAGCAGTACTTC. Protein sequence: CASSTSGGAYEQYF. The complete variable domain, with remaining parts taken from reference TRBV7-6 and TRBJ2-7, reads GAGVSQSPRYKVTKRGQDVALRCDPISGHVSLYWYRQALGQGPEFLTYFNYEAQQDKSGLPNDRFSAERPEGSISTLTIQRTEQRDSAMYRCASSTSGGAYEQYFGPGTRLTVT.

This clonotype was seen a handful of times. The rearrangement joins TRBV20-1 to TRBJ2-7; TRBD2 matches 12 bases. The germline V gene has CDR1 DFQATT and CDR2 SNEGSKA (reference sequence). The CDR3 totals 16 residues. V lost 0 bases, J lost 6 bases, and 9 bases stayed unmatched. Written as DNA, the CDR3 is TGCAGTGCTAGAGATCCCTACGGACTAGCGGGAACCGAGCAGTACTTC. This translates into CSARDPYGLAGTEQYF.

This clonotype came up many times. The CDR3 nucleotides are TGTGCCAGCAGTTCTACCGGGACTAGGACTTACGAGCAGTACTTC. Amino acid sequence: CASSSTGTRTYEQYF. The rearrangement links TRBV12-3 or TRBV12-4 to TRBJ2-7; 8 nucleotides align to TRBD2. The CDR3 contains 15 residues. V was clipped by 4 bases and J by 4 bases; unmatched bases: 9.

This clonotype was observed a few times. The rearrangement uses TRBV4-3 and TRBJ2-3, with 7 bases identical to TRBD1. The germline gives CDR1 LGHNA, CDR2 YSLEER. V gave up 1 base and J gave up 2 bases; unmatched junction bases: 3. The CDR3 sequence is 15 residues long. The CDR3 sequence: CASSQGGTVTDTQYF. For the CDR3, the DNA is TGCGCCAGCAGCCAAGGTGGGACAGTCACAGATACGCAGTATTTT.

Many counts were recorded for this clonotype. The J gene is TRBJ1-1, the V gene TRBV7-9, with D possibly being TRBD1 (5 bases). Germline V lookup: CDR1 SEHNR, CDR2 FQNEAQ (reference sequence). The CDR3 runs to 10 residues. The V gene lost 10 bases and the J gene lost 5 bases, with 8 bases spanning the gap. This chain's CDR3 is CATGGTEAFF. The CDR3 DNA is TGTGCCACCGGGGGAACTGAAGCTTTCTTT.

The J gene is TRBJ2-5, the V gene TRBV20-1; a weak D match, TRBD1 (6 bases). CDR3 size: 14 residues. Germline loops: CDR1 DFQATT, CDR2 SNEGSKA (reference sequence). Trimming pared 2 bases from V and 0 bases from J, leaving 10 bases between. CDR3 coding DNA: TGCAGTGCTAGACCCTGGACAGACCAAGAGACCCAGTACTTC. The encoded protein is CSARPWTDQETQYF.

This chain uses TRBV7-8 with TRBJ2-5, with D perhaps matching TRBD2 (6 bases). The CDR3 runs 16 residues. Germline-derived CDR1 and CDR2 are SGHVS and FQNEAQ. V was trimmed by 1 base and J by 6 bases, leaving 18 bases between them. CDR3 loop: CASSLVHRGGIKTQYF. Written as DNA, the CDR3 is TGTGCCAGCAGCTTAGTCCACCGGGGCGGGATAAAGACCCAGTACTTC.

This sequence joins TRBV7-2 and TRBJ2-3; 7 bases fit TRBD1. This CDR3 has 15 amino acids. Germline values: CDR1 SGHTA, CDR2 FQGNSA. Trimming cost V 3 bases and J 3 bases; bases outside gene matches: 6. CDR3 region: CASSFLGGETDTQYF. Written as DNA, the CDR3 is TGTGCCAGCAGCTTTCTAGGGGGCGAAACAGATACGCAGTATTTT.

The gene calls are TRBV9 and TRBJ2-2; TRBD2 matches 7 bases. There are 15 residues in the CDR3. Germline values: CDR1 SGDLS, CDR2 YYNGEE. V lost 0 bases, J lost 7 bases, and 6 bases stayed unmatched. CDR3 loop: CASSVEKREGGELFF. The CDR3 DNA is TGTGCCAGCAGCGTAGAAAAGCGGGAAGGCGGGGAGCTGTTTTTT.

The chain uses TRBV12-3 or TRBV12-4 and TRBJ2-2; no firm D call. The V end was cut by 1 base, the J end by 7 bases, with 4 bases between. The CDR3 has 12 residues. The CDR3 DNA sequence: TGTGCCAGCAGTTTAGTTTTCGGGGAGCTGTTTTTT. It codes for CASSLVFGELFF.

The sample holds a few counts of this clonotype. The chain employs TRBV3-1 and TRBJ2-2; no definite D call. The ends were cut back, 10 bases at V and 7 bases at J, with 10 bases in the middle. CDR1 LGHDT and CDR2 YNNKEL come from the germline V gene (reference sequence). The CDR3 has 11 amino acids. CDR3: CATLFGGELFF. The DNA of the CDR3 is TGTGCCACCCTTTTCGGCGGGGAGCTGTTTTTT.

There are a few counts of this clonotype. The J gene is TRBJ2-2, the V gene TRBV11-2; possible D gene TRBD1, 6 bases. The V and J ends lost 1 base and 3 bases respectively, with 9 bases between them. The germline V gene encodes CDR1 SGHAT and CDR2 FQNNGV. The CDR3 runs 15 residues. The CDR3 DNA reads TGTGCCAGCAGCTTAGGGGACACATACACCGGGGAGCTGTTTTTT. This gives the protein CASSLGDTYTGELFF.

This clonotype showed up just once. V gene TRBV29-1 combines with J gene TRBJ2-1, with 7 nucleotides matching TRBD1. Germline V gives CDR1 SQVTM, CDR2 ANQGSEA. The V gene end was trimmed by 4 bases and the J gene end by 9 bases; junction bases not matched to a gene: 9. There are 13 residues in the CDR3. CDR3 residues: CSVAKGALGEQFF. DNA of the CDR3: TGCAGCGTTGCAAAGGGGGCATTGGGTGAGCAGTTCTTC.

V is TRBV5-5 and J is TRBJ2-1; 9 nucleotides match TRBD1. There are 16 residues in the CDR3. Losses at the gene ends were 3 bases for V and 2 bases for J; bases not matched to a gene: 6. From germline, CDR1 is SGHKS and CDR2 YYEKEE (reference sequence). CDR3 sequence (DNA): TGTGCCAGCAGCTGGGGACAGGGCGGGGCCTACAATGAGCAGTTCTTC. Its protein is CASSWGQGGAYNEQFF.